This is a list of T cell receptor beta chains from one sample in a study of multiple sclerosis patients with progressive multifocal leukoencephalopathy. Method: immunoSEQ multiplex PCR; TCRdb's copy keeps in-frame clones and lacks some. The data hold tens of thousands of clones, with around nine tenths observed a single time. The material sequenced was PBMCs, taken from a patient treated with natalizumab. The receptors were gathered from a human donor with multiple sclerosis. Both conserved end residues are part of each CDR3. The D gene is left open where the match is weak. Rows may omit the clone size; those that give it use once, few, many or a size class.

TRBV27	TRBJ2-6	NA	TRBD2	CASKAGVEIGANVLTF
TRBV9	TRBJ1-1	NA	NA	CASSPSRDTEAFF
TRBV19	TRBJ1-3	NA	NA	CASRPGRISGNTIYF
TRBV27	TRBJ1-1	NA	NA	CASSSGPEAFF
TRBV5-1	TRBJ2-1	NA	NA	CASSLGNEQFF
TRBV13	TRBJ2-7	NA	NA	CASSQGNEQYF
TRBV5-4	TRBJ1-2	NA	NA	CASSFRPRRGYTF
TRBV25-1	TRBJ1-2	once	NA	CASSDRNSYYGYTF
TRBV11-2	TRBJ2-2	NA	NA	CASSLGTRRNTGELFF
TRBV18	TRBJ1-5	NA	NA	CASSPFDQPQHF
TRBV9	TRBJ2-1	NA	NA	CASSVDGTSYNEQFF
TRBV4-3	TRBJ2-2	NA	NA	CASSLTVAGELFF
TRBV7-3	TRBJ2-1	NA	TRBD2	CASSLGGGRTYNEQFF
TRBV4-2	TRBJ2-1	NA	NA	CASSLTAIREAYNEQFF
TRBV12-5	TRBJ1-6	NA	NA	CASGLGTENSPLHF
TRBV10-1	TRBJ2-1	once	TRBD2	CASSESRGGSMRPQFF
TRBV5-5	TRBJ1-4	NA	NA	CASSSLGRGEEKLFF
TRBV6-6	TRBJ1-2	NA	NA	CASSHKGNYGYTF
TRBV5-6	TRBJ2-1	NA	NA	CASSLGPTGSYNEQFF
TRBV6-5	TRBJ1-1	NA	NA	CASSYSSWAPEAFF
TRBV6-6	TRBJ1-6	NA	NA	CASRNGQEFTSPLHF
TRBV6-1	TRBJ2-1	NA	TRBD2	CASSVHATSGRLGSYNEQFF
TRBV7-3	TRBJ2-3	NA	TRBD2	CASKKSGARTDTQYF
TRBV7-6	TRBJ2-3	NA	NA	CASSPEDRNTQYF
TRBV6-1	TRBJ1-5	NA	NA	CASSEVLPQHF
TRBV6-5	TRBJ1-1	NA	NA	CASGERRNTEAFF
TRBV25-1	TRBJ1-1	NA	TRBD1	CASSVEDRSYTEAFF
TRBV4-3	TRBJ1-2	NA	NA	CASSQDRGTYGYTF
TRBV7-2	TRBJ1-2	NA	TRBD1	CASSLSDRDGYTF
TRBV6-5	TRBJ2-7	NA	NA	CASSYPKGQSYEQYF
TRBV6-5	TRBJ2-1	NA	TRBD2	CASSYSAGGPREQFF
TRBV15	TRBJ1-5	NA	TRBD1	CATSPHGTGNQPQHF
TRBV6-4	TRBJ1-2	NA	NA	CASRASPTGDYGYTF
TRBV2	TRBJ2-7	NA	TRBD2	CASSGSGGYPYEQYF
TRBV14	TRBJ2-1	NA	NA	CASSQVLRDRFF
TRBV7-9	TRBJ2-2	NA	NA	CASSLAGNTGELFF
TRBV4-3	TRBJ1-1	NA	NA	CASSQDSTTEAFF
TRBV6-5	TRBJ1-1	once	NA	CASSLPGTEAFF
TRBV19	TRBJ1-5	NA	NA	CASRGEYSNQPQHF
TRBV6-6	TRBJ2-1	NA	TRBD2	CASSPQREVIEQFF
TRBV18	TRBJ1-5	NA	TRBD1	CASSPDRTNQPQHF
TRBV9	TRBJ2-1	NA	NA	CASSPEVGSYNEQFF
TRBV29-1	TRBJ2-1	NA	TRBD2	CSVEGEGRSSYNEQFF
TRBV29-1	TRBJ2-6	once	NA	CSVPFGLGANVLTF
TRBV30	TRBJ2-7	NA	TRBD1	CAWGTAATYEQYF
TRBV5-1	TRBJ2-5	NA	NA	CASSAGTPQVETQYF
TRBV28	TRBJ2-4	NA	NA	CASRLGGGKNIQYF
TRBV4-1	TRBJ2-2	NA	TRBD2	CASSQVAGGPNTGELFF
TRBV10-3	TRBJ2-7	few	NA	CAISDATRQSYEQYF
TRBV5-5	TRBJ1-2	NA	NA	CASSMRGTTLEHYGYTF
TRBV15	TRBJ2-5	NA	NA	CATADDSGQETQYF
TRBV19	TRBJ2-3	NA	TRBD2	CASSASQRAGGATDTQYF
TRBV7-2	TRBJ2-7	NA	NA	CASSPPGGYEQYF
TRBV9	TRBJ1-1	NA	TRBD1	CASSVGTGATEAFF
TRBV27	TRBJ2-7	NA	NA	CASSPSGRAPYEQYF
TRBV7-2	TRBJ2-7	NA	NA	CASSPRGGHEQYF
TRBV18	TRBJ2-1	NA	TRBD1	CANRARDREKGEQFF